One TCR beta chain is described in this entry. As yet, its antigen is unknown. The sample belongs to a study of beta chain features in type 1 diabetes. The whole isolated RNA underwent reverse transcription, so sequencing captured expressed TCRB transcripts. Sequencing was performed with immunoSEQ multiplex PCR; in TCRdb, only in-frame clones are kept and a portion is missing. This table has around 430,000 clones, roughly 30% appearing once. Findings and limits, study-wide: Sequencing of cDNA might inflate the share of cells that strongly express TCR.

Germline V gene sequence: CDR1 MGHDK, CDR2 SYGVNS. The J segment lost 8 bases and the V segment lost 1 base, leaving 5 bases of the junction unmatched. This CDR3 has 15 amino acids. The origin of this receptor is a man aged 18 to 30 in good health. This rearrangement joins TRBV25-1 to TRBJ1-4; 9 positions agree with TRBD1. Source material: naive CD4+ T cells from blood. CDR3 amino acids: CASSESGTGYEKLFF. The CDR3 DNA follows: TGTGCCAGCAGTGAATCGGGGACAGGGTACGAAAAACTGTTTTTT.